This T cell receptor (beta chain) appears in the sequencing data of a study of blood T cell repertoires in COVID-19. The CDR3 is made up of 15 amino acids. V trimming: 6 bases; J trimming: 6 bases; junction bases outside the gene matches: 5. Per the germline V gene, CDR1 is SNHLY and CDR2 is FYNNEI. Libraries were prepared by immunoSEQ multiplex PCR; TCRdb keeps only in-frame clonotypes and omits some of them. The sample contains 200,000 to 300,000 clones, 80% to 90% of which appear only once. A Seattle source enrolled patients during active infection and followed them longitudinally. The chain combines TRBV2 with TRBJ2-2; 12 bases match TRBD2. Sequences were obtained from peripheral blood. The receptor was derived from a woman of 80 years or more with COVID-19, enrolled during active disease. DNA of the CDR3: TGTGCCAGCAGGGCGACTAGCGGGAGCGCCGGGGAGCTGTTTTTT. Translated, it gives CASRATSGSAGELFF.